Listed here is a single T cell receptor (beta chain). CDR3 length: 17 amino acids. The germline V gene has CDR1 SGHAT and CDR2 FQNNGV. V lost 4 bases and J 2 bases, leaving 19 bases between the germline ends. The data were taken from a study of blood T cell repertoires in COVID-19. As processed by the authors: The authors estimated nucleated cell counts from reference gene primer amplification. Assay used: immunoSEQ multiplex PCR; TCRdb lists only in-frame clones, some missing. V and J calls and clone size are given by that table; D and trimming were obtained from the DNA. The sample yields about 33,000 clones, around 85% seen once.

J is TRBJ2-3 and V is TRBV11-2; D may be TRBD2 (6 bases). This clonotype was obtained from a woman at least 80 years old with active or convalescent COVID-19. The sequencing input was peripheral blood. The CDR3 is CASSSALTSRTTDTQYF. For the CDR3, the DNA is TGTGCCAGCAGCTCCGCGCTGACTAGTAGGACCACAGATACGCAGTATTTT.